The 28 T cell receptor beta chains reported below all come from one sample, sequenced in a study of T-cell reconstitution after alpha-beta-depleted transplantation in children. It was with unique molecular identifiers that the TCRbeta library was prepared. MiXCR, run by TCRdb on the PCR reads, gives a single entry per CDR3 protein. The table has 500,000 to 750,000 distinct CDR3 sequences, 25% to 30% seen once. The sample in question was PBMCs, obtained before TCRalphabeta/CD19-depleted stem cell transplant. The origin of the receptors is a boy under two years old with Wiskott-Aldrich syndrome, due to receive a stem cell transplant.

This chain uses TRBV29-1 with TRBJ2-1; D ambiguous. The ends were cut back, 1 base at V and 7 bases at J, with 11 bases in the middle. The CDR3 is 13 amino acids. The germline gives CDR1 SQVTM, CDR2 ANQGSEA. The CDR3 spells CSVEGVGQNEQFF. The CDR3 DNA is TGCAGCGTTGAAGGGGTAGGGCAGAATGAGCAGTTCTTC.

V usage is TRBV20-1 and J usage is TRBJ1-2, with TRBD1 as a possible D gene (6 bases). The CDR3 consists of 12 residues. Germline V gene sequence: CDR1 DFQATT, CDR2 SNEGSKA (reference sequence). Trimming took off 6 bases at V and 6 bases at J, with 14 bases between the two ends. The CDR3 DNA is TGCAGTGCAAAACAGGGTGTTAATGGCTACACCTTC. It yields the protein CSAKQGVNGYTF.

The V and J genes are TRBV5-3 and TRBJ2-3, with 8 bases lining up with TRBD2. TRBV5-3 is noted as an ORF with a role that remains uncertain. The CDR3 has 12 residues. J was trimmed by 9 bases and V by 4 bases; bases with no gene match: 4. The CDR3 sequence: CARSREGTTQYF. The CDR3 nucleotides are TGTGCCAGAAGCCGGGAGGGAACGACGCAGTATTTT.

The chain employs TRBV12-3 or TRBV12-4 and TRBJ2-1; no reliable D call. Trimming removed 2 bases from V and 3 bases from J, with 8 bases in between. This CDR3 has 14 amino acids. The CDR3 DNA reads as TGTGCCAGCAGTTTAACGACTGGCTACAATGAGCAGTTCTTC. Translated, it gives CASSLTTGYNEQFF.

The chain uses TRBV28 and TRBJ2-3, with D unclear. Trimming pared 5 bases from V and 0 bases from J, leaving 12 bases between. The CDR3 loop spans 15 amino acids. The germline gives CDR1 MDHEN, CDR2 SYDVKM. The CDR3 coding sequence is TGTGCCAGCAGTATCCCGGGCTACAGCACAGATACGCAGTATTTT. Its protein product is CASSIPGYSTDTQYF.

The CDR3 DNA reads as TGCAGTGCACAGCGGGAGATATTGGAGACCCAGTACTTC. This translates into CSAQREILETQYF. The chain links TRBV20-1 to TRBJ2-5; 8 bases align to TRBD2. This CDR3 has 13 amino acids. Germline V gives CDR1 DFQATT, CDR2 SNEGSKA (reference sequence). The trim removed 6 bases at V and 5 bases at J, leaving 8 bases unmatched.

A few counts support this clonotype. The J gene is TRBJ2-3, the V gene TRBV4-1, with D tentatively TRBD1 (6 bases). Deletions cut 3 bases from V and 5 bases from J, with 9 bases between. This CDR3 comprises 13 residues. Per germline, CDR1 MGHRA and CDR2 YSYEKL. The chain's CDR3 is CASSHNREDTQYF. In nucleotides, the CDR3 is TGCGCCAGCAGCCACAACAGGGAAGATACGCAGTATTTT.

The chain links TRBV24-1 to TRBJ2-3; TRBD1 is a possible D gene (6 bases). Trimming took off 3 bases at V and 8 bases at J, with 11 bases between the two ends. Per the germline V gene, CDR1 is KGHDR and CDR2 is SFDVKD. This CDR3 contains 13 residues. The CDR3 here is CATSDPGTTTQYF. Here the CDR3 DNA reads TGTGCCACCAGTGATCCCGGGACAACTACGCAGTATTTT.

This clonotype showed up just a few times. This rearrangement joins TRBV20-1 to TRBJ1-1; TRBD1 is a possible D gene (5 bases). Germline-derived CDR1 and CDR2 are DFQATT and SNEGSKA (reference sequence). V lost 1 base and J 1 base, leaving 10 bases between the germline ends. This CDR3 is 14 amino acids long. CDR3 loop: CSARGQPSNTEAFF. In DNA form, the CDR3 reads TGCAGTGCTAGAGGACAGCCTTCGAACACTGAAGCTTTCTTT.

J is TRBJ1-2 and V is TRBV2, with D maybe TRBD1 (5 bases). Germline lookup yields CDR1 SNHLY and CDR2 FYNNEI. V was trimmed by 8 bases and J by 3 bases, leaving 13 bases between them. This CDR3 contains 13 residues. The CDR3 is CASERDYDYGYTF. The CDR3 region has the DNA TGTGCCAGCGAAAGGGACTATGACTATGGCTACACCTTC.

This clonotype was seen only a few times. The chain has TRBV5-1 and TRBJ2-1; 15 bases fit TRBD2. The CDR3 is 14 amino acids. The trim removed 4 bases at V and 8 bases at J, leaving 1 base unmatched. Germline CDR1 and CDR2: SGHRS and YFSETQ. The CDR3 here is CASSRTSGRDEQFF. CDR3 DNA sequence: TGCGCCAGCAGCCGGACTAGCGGGAGGGATGAGCAGTTCTTC.

This chain uses TRBV15 with TRBJ2-2; maybe TRBD1 (5 bases). Germline V gives CDR1 LNHNV, CDR2 YYDKDF (reference sequence). Trimming cost V 3 bases and J 0 bases, with 17 bases left between them. The CDR3 totals 18 residues. In DNA, the CDR3 is TGTGCCACCAGCAGCCGACCGAACAGGATCTCGAACACCGGGGAGCTGTTTTTT. It translates to CATSSRPNRISNTGELFF.

The rearrangement links TRBV5-1 to TRBJ2-7, with 7 bases aligning to TRBD1. The CDR3 has 14 amino acids. Per the germline V gene, CDR1 is SGHRS and CDR2 is YFSETQ. V dropped 2 bases and J dropped 4; count of bases not matched to a gene: 6. The CDR3 DNA is TGCGCCAGCAGCTTCGGCAGGGGGTTATACGAGCAGTACTTC. Its translation: CASSFGRGLYEQYF.

V is TRBV19 and J is TRBJ1-6; 8 bases map to TRBD1. The CDR3 sequence is 14 residues long. Germline CDR1 and CDR2: LNHDA and SQIVND (reference sequence). V gave up 3 bases and J gave up 7 bases; unmatched junction bases: 2. CDR3 region: CASSITGGNSPLHF. DNA for the CDR3: TGTGCCAGTAGTATCACAGGGGGAAATTCACCCCTCCACTTT. Looking up the rest from reference TRBV19 and TRBJ1-6 gives the full variable domain: DGGITQSPKYLFRKEGQNVTLSCEQNLNHDAMYWYRQDPGQGLRLIYYSQIVNDFQKGDIAEGYSVSREKKESFPLTVTSAQKNPTAFYLCASSITGGNSPLHFGNGTRLTVT.

J is TRBJ2-3 and V is TRBV5-1, with 8 nucleotides matching TRBD2. V dropped 5 bases and J dropped 4; count of bases not matched to a gene: 6. Germline values: CDR1 SGHRS, CDR2 YFSETQ. The CDR3 loop spans 14 amino acids. The CDR3 region has the DNA TGCGCCAGCAGTTGGAGCGGGAGTTCAGATACGCAGTATTTT. Translating gives CASSWSGSSDTQYF.

The chain uses TRBV4-2 and TRBJ2-1; TRBD2 matches at 7 bases. This CDR3 comprises 15 residues. V was clipped by 1 base and J by 5 bases; unmatched bases: 5. Germline values: CDR1 LGHNA, CDR2 YNFKEQ. The CDR3: CASSQGTSRDNEQFF. The CDR3 nucleotides are TGTGCCAGCAGCCAAGGGACTAGTCGGGACAATGAGCAGTTCTTC.

The rearrangement uses TRBV20-1 and TRBJ2-5; D uncertain. Germline V gene data show CDR1 as DFQATT and CDR2 as SNEGSKA (reference sequence). The CDR3 is made up of 12 amino acids. V lost 3 bases to trimming and J lost 1 base, with 6 bases between them. CDR3 sequence reads: CSASYSQETQYF. As DNA, the CDR3 is TGCAGTGCTAGTTACAGCCAAGAGACCCAGTACTTC.

The chain carries TRBV5-1 and TRBJ2-1; 7 nucleotides align to TRBD2. Germline V lookup: CDR1 SGHRS, CDR2 YFSETQ. The CDR3 length is 15 residues. The V and J ends lost 4 bases and 2 bases, in that order; junction bases with no gene match: 6. CDR3 nucleotides: TGCGCCAGCAGCCCCCTAGCGGAACCCTACAATGAGCAGTTCTTC. Residues: CASSPLAEPYNEQFF.

The chain is built from TRBV4-1 and TRBJ1-5; the D gene is possibly TRBD1 (5 bases). The CDR3 covers 17 residues. Germline loops: CDR1 MGHRA, CDR2 YSYEKL. Between the trimmed V and J ends, which lost 0 bases and 3 bases, there was a span of 15 bases. The CDR3 sequence: CASSQDLGRANNQPQHF. The CDR3 nucleotides read TGCGCCAGCAGCCAAGATCTAGGCAGGGCTAACAATCAGCCCCAGCATTTT.

The rearrangement links TRBV7-9 to TRBJ1-4, with D possibly being TRBD1 (6 bases). Deletions cut 5 bases from V and 8 bases from J, with 15 bases between. Germline CDR1 SEHNR, CDR2 FQNEAQ (reference sequence). CDR3 length: 14 amino acids. The CDR3 nucleotides are TGTGCCAGCAGCCCCCTTTTAAGGGGGGAAAAACTGTTTTTT. Protein: CASSPLLRGEKLFF.

The V call is TRBV10-3, the J call TRBJ1-2; D perhaps matches TRBD1 (6 bases). The CDR3 extends over 13 amino acids. Germline CDR1 and CDR2: ENHRY and SYGVKD. V was trimmed by 7 bases and J by 5 bases, leaving 14 bases between them. The DNA for the CDR3 is TGTGCCATCAATACAGGGCTGGGGTATGGCTACACCTTC. Its translation is CAINTGLGYGYTF.

This chain joins TRBV4-2 and TRBJ2-3, with TRBD2 matching 8 bases. In germline, CDR1 is LGHNA, CDR2 YNFKEQ. The V segment lost 1 base and the J segment 0 bases; nucleotides outside the gene matches: 3. The length of the CDR3 is 16 residues. The CDR3 nucleotides read TGTGCCAGCAGCCAAGGAGAGCGGGGGAGCACAGATACGCAGTATTTT. The encoded protein is CASSQGERGSTDTQYF.

This clonotype was counted a few times. Since a much larger clone is just one base distant, this may be a read error. This chain links TRBV5-1 with TRBJ1-5, with 9 bases lining up with TRBD1. This CDR3 has 14 residues. With V trimmed by 1 base and J by 7 bases, 3 bases remained unmatched. The germline V gene has CDR1 SGHRS and CDR2 YFSETQ. The CDR3 sequence is CASSLTGGEQPQHF. As DNA, the CDR3 is TGCGCCAGCAGCTTGACAGGGGGCGAACAGCCCCAGCATTTT. The full variable domain, rest sourced from reference TRBV5-1 and TRBJ1-5, is KAGVTQTPRYLIKTRGQQVTLSCSPISGHRSVSWYQQTPGQGLQFLFEYFSETQRNKGNFPGRFSGRQFSNSRSEMNVSTLELGDSALYLCASSLTGGEQPQHFGDGTRLSIL.

This clonotype was seen only a few times. The J gene is TRBJ1-1, the V gene TRBV5-1, with a tentative D call TRBD1 (5 bases). Trimming left V 0 bases short and J 4 bases short, with 13 bases between. The germline CDR1 and CDR2 sequences are SGHRS and YFSETQ. The CDR3 totals 15 residues. The CDR3 sequence: CASSLGQGGGTEAFF. DNA of the CDR3: TGCGCCAGCAGCTTGGGGCAGGGAGGAGGCACTGAAGCTTTCTTT.

The rearrangement links TRBV5-1 to TRBJ2-1; TRBD1 agrees at 11 bases. With 4 bases clipped from V and 9 bases from J, the junction kept 12 bases outside the gene matches. Germline V gene lookup returns CDR1 SGHRS and CDR2 YFSETQ. The CDR3 consists of 16 residues. In DNA, the CDR3 is TGCGCCAGCAGCCGCAGACCGGGACAGGGGGATGGTGAGCAGTTCTTC. Amino acids: CASSRRPGQGDGEQFF.

This clonotype was seen only a few times. V is TRBV7-8 and J is TRBJ1-2; no clear D gene. CDR1 is SGHVS, CDR2 FQNEAQ, per germline. The CDR3 length is 13 residues. With 4 bases removed from V and 4 bases from J, the gap between germline ends came to 10 bases. This CDR3 is CASSSIALYGYTF. The CDR3 bases are TGTGCCAGCAGCTCCATAGCCCTCTATGGCTACACCTTC. Together with reference TRBV7-8 and TRBJ1-2, the CDR3 gives the full variable domain: GAGVSQSPRYKVAKRGQDVALRCDPISGHVSLFWYQQALGQGPEFLTYFQNEAQLDKSGLPSDRFFAERPEGSVSTLKIQRTQQEDSAVYLCASSSIALYGYTFGSGTRLTVV.

A few counts support this clonotype. The chain has TRBV4-1 and TRBJ2-5; 12 bases map to TRBD2. The V segment lost 1 base and the J segment 4 bases; nucleotides outside the gene matches: 7. The CDR3 consists of 17 residues. Germline V gene lookup returns CDR1 MGHRA and CDR2 YSYEKL. The chain's CDR3 is CASSQGTSGTLGETQYF. The CDR3 region has the DNA TGCGCCAGCAGCCAAGGGACTAGCGGGACATTAGGAGAGACCCAGTACTTC.

The chain uses TRBV5-1 and TRBJ1-2, with D perhaps TRBD1 (5 bases). The V end lost 0 bases, the J end lost 0 bases, and 12 bases lay between the germline ends. Germline assignment: CDR1 SGHRS and CDR2 YFSETQ. The CDR3 runs 16 residues. The CDR3 sequence: CASSLGGQPANYGYTF. The CDR3 region has the DNA TGCGCCAGCAGCTTGGGGGGCCAGCCAGCTAACTATGGCTACACCTTC.